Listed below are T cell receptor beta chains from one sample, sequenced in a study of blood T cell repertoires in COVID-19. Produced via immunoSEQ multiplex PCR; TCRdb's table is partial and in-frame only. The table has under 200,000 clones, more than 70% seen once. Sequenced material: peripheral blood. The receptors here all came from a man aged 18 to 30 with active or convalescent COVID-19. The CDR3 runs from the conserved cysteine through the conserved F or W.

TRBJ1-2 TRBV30 CAWRDIAYGYTF
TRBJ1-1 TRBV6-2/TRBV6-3 CASSLDRGTEAFF
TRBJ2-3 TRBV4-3 CASSHTGVSTDTQYF
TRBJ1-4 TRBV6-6 CASRGPGQGNEKLFF
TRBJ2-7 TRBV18 CASSQGGTSSYEQYF
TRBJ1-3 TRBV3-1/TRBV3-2 CASSQQDRGRIQHYF
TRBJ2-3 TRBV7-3 CASRQGTSGRVNTDTQYF
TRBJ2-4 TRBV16 CASSQGGAKNIQYF
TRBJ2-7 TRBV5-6 CASSRSAGTGEQYF
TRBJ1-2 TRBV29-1 CSVVVGTGDYGYTF
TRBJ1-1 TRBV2 CASREGTGVTEAFF
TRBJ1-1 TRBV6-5 CASRETGGDTEAFF
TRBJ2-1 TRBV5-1 CASSVSGSVGNEQFF
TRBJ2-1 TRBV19 CASSIGLAGHNEQFF
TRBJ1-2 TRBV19 CASSKGLPETGYTF
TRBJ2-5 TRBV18 CASSPPVLAGQPLGRVETQYF